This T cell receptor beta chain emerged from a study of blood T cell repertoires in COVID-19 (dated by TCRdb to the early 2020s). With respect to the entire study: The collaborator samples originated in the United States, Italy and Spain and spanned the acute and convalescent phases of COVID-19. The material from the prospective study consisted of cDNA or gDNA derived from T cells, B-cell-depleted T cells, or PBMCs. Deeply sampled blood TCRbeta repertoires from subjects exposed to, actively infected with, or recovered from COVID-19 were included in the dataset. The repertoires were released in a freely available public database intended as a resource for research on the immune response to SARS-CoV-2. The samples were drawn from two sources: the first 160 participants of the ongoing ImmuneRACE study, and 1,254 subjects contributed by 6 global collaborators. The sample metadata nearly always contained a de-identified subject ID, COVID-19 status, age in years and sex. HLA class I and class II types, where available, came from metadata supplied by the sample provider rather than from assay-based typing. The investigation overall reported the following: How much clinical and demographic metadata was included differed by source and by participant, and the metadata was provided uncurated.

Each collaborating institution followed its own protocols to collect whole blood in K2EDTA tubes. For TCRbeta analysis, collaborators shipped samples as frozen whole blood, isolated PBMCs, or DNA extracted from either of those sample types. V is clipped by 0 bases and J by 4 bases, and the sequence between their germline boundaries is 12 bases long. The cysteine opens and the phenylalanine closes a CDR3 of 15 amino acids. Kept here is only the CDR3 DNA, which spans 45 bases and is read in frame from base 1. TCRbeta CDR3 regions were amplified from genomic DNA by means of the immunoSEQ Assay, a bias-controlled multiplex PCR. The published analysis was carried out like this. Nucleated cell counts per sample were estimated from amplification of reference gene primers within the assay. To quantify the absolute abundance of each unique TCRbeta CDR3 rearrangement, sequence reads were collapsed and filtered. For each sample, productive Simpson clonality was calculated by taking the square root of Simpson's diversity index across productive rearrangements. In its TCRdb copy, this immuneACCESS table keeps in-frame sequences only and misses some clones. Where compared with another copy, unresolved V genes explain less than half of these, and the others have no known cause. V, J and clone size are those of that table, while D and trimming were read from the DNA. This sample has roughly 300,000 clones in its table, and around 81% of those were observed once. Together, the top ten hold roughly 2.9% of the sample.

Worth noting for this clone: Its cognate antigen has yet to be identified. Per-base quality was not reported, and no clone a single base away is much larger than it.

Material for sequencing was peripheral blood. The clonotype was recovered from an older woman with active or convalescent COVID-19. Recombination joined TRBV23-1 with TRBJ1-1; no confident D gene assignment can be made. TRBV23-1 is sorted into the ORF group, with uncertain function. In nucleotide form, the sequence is TGCGCCAGCAGTCAATCGGGTGAACCAGGCACTGAAGCTTTCTTT. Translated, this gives CASSQSGEPGTEAFF.